This T cell receptor beta chain was sequenced during a study of identical twins. Overall study results and limits: Compared with models, monozygotic twins showed more out-of-frame TCR alpha sharing. Cross-sectional statistics, not tracking of the same donors, supported the conclusions.

A universal primer site was incorporated via template switching, and the cDNA contained unique molecular identifiers. TCRdb re-analysed the 5' RACE reads in MiXCR, keeping a single row per CDR3 protein. The sample yields more than 250,000 distinct CDR3 sequences, 6.5% to 9.5% seen once. The CDR3 totals 14 residues. Trimming removed 0 bases from V and 7 bases from J, with 12 bases in between. The germline V gene encodes CDR1 LGHDT and CDR2 YNNKEL (reference sequence). This clonotype was counted at least ten times. The target antigen is unknown. These data were likewise used in another study, on yellow fever vaccine responses in identical twins. That study adds: After vaccination, twins' T cell response reportedly seemed partly convergent, partly personalized.

The chain joins TRBV3-1 to TRBJ1-2; D might be TRBD1 (5 bases). This clonotype was sampled from a woman between 18 and 29 years old in good health. The sequenced material came from memory (CD45RO+) T cells sorted from blood. The CDR3 protein is CASSQDGARSGYTF. In DNA form, the CDR3 reads TGTGCCAGCAGCCAAGACGGGGCGCGGAGTGGCTACACCTTC. The full variable domain, its missing parts supplied by reference TRBV3-1 and TRBJ1-2, is DTAVSQTPKYLVTQMGNDKSIKCEQNLGHDTMYWYKQDSKKFLKIMFSYNNKELIINETVPNRFSPKSPDKAHLNLHINSLELGDSAVYFCASSQDGARSGYTFGSGTRLTVV.